This T cell receptor beta chain was identified in a study of blood T cells in healthy people across ages. Overall study: Researchers report that template switching captured about one barcoded beta molecule per two T cells.

The CDR3 extends over 15 amino acids. V dropped 4 bases and J dropped 4 bases, with 16 bases sitting between them. The donors, all healthy, were Caucasians living in Russia, aged about 6 to 100. Each donor's blood draw was roughly 9.5 milliliters of peripheral blood. The total RNA that was extracted per sample amounted to at least 5.5 micrograms. Sample-barcoded 5' priming and a J-beta primer mix drove a second PCR of 7 to 11 cycles. Each CDR3 protein is one row after TCRdb ran MiXCR on the 5' RACE reads. There are hundreds of thousands of distinct CDR3 sequences in the sample; 58% occur only once, and roughly 34% lies in the top ten.

This clonotype was sampled from a man in his fifties or sixties in good health. The chain carries TRBV12-3 or TRBV12-4 and TRBJ2-5; D may be TRBD2 (6 bases). The specimen sequenced was blood. The CDR3 DNA is TGTGCCAGCAGTTCCGGGCAGGGAGGTCGAGAGACCCAGTACTTC. Encoded protein: CASSSGQGGRETQYF.